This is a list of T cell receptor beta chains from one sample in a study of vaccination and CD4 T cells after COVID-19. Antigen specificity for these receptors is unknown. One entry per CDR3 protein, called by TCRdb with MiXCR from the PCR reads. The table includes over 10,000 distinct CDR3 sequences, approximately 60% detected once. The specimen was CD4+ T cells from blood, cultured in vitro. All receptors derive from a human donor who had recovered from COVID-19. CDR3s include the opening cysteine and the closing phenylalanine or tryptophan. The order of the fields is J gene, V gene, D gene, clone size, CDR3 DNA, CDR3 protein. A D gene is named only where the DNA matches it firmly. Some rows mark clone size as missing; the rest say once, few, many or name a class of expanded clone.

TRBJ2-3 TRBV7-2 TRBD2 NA TGTGCCAGCAGCCTCTTGGGCGGGAGCCACGGCACAGATACGCAGTATTTT CASSLLGGSHGTDTQYF
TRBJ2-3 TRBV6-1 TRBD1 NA TGTGCCAGCAGTATCCAGGGGGCACCCACAGATACGCAGTATTTT CASSIQGAPTDTQYF
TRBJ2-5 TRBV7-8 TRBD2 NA TGTGCCAGCAGCGTTACTAGCGGTGAGGCGACCCAGTACTTC CASSVTSGEATQYF
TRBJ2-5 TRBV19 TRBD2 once TGTGCCAGTAGTATCACGGGGGGTGAGACCCAGTACTTC CASSITGGETQYF
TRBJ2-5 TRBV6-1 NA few TGTGCCAGCAGCCCGGGGGCGGGGCAGGGATTGGAGACCCAGTACTTC CASSPGAGQGLETQYF
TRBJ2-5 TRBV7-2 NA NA TGTGCCAGCAGCTCCCTCCTTGGAAAGGAAGAGACCCAGTACTTC CASSSLLGKEETQYF
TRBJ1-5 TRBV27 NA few TGTGCCAGCAGTTTACATTCGGGACACTCCAATCAGCCCCAGCATTTT CASSLHSGHSNQPQHF
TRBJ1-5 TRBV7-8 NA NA TGTGCCAGCAGCTTAGTCCCCAGCAGCAATCAGCCCCAGCATTTT CASSLVPSSNQPQHF
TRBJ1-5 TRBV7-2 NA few TGTGCCAGCAGCTTAGGGGATCCTAGCAATCAGCCCCAGCATTTT CASSLGDPSNQPQHF
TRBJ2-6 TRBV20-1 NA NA TGCAGTGCTCCCTTGCCGGGTGGTGGGGCCAACGTCCTGACTTTC CSAPLPGGGANVLTF
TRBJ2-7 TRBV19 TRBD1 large TGTGCCAGTAGCCTTGAGCCGAGACAGGGACCCTACGAGCAGTACTTC CASSLEPRQGPYEQYF
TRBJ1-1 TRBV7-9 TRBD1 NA TGTGCCAGCAGCCCGACAGGGAGGAACACTGAAGCTTTCTTT CASSPTGRNTEAFF
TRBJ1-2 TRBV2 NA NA TGTGCCAGCAGTGTTGGCCTTTCGGGGGCCTTGTCCGATGGCTACACCTTC CASSVGLSGALSDGYTF
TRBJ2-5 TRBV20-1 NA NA TGCAGTGCTAGAGATGATAAAGAGACCCAGTACTTC CSARDDKETQYF
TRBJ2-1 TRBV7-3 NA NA TGTGCCAGCAGCCACTTGGGGATCCACAATGAGCAGTTCTTC CASSHLGIHNEQFF
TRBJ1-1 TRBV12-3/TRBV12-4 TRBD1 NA TGTGCCAGCAGTTTTTTACAGGGGGCCGGGGCTTTCTTT CASSFLQGAGAFF
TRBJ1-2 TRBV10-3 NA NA TGTGCCATCAGCGCGGGGACCGCACCCTCCTATGGCTACACCTTC CAISAGTAPSYGYTF
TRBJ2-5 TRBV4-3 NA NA TGCGCCAGCAGCCGAGCCGTGGGACGCCAAGAGACCCAGTACTTC CASSRAVGRQETQYF
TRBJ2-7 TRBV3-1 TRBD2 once TGTGCCAGCAGCACAATCTCAGGCGGGAGCGAAGGCTACGAGCAGTACTTC CASSTISGGSEGYEQYF
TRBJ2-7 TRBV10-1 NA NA TGCGCCAGCAGTGAGGGACACAAGCGTTACGAGCAGTACTTC CASSEGHKRYEQYF
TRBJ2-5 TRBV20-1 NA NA TGCAGTGCTAGATCGGACTACCCCCAAGAGACCCAGTACTTC CSARSDYPQETQYF
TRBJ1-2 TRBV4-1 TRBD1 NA TGCGCCAGCAGCCAATCGACAGGGGGCGGTTACTATGGCTACACCTTC CASSQSTGGGYYGYTF
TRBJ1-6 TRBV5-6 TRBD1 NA TGTGCCAGCAACCGCCGGGACAGGGATAGTTCACCCCTCCACTTT CASNRRDRDSSPLHF
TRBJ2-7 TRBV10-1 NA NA TGCGCCAGCAGTGAGGAGACTTGCGGCGAGCAGTACTTC CASSEETCGEQYF
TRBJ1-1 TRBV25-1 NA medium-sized TGTGCCAGCAGTGCCCCCTGGGGGAGCACTGAAGCTTTCTTT CASSAPWGSTEAFF
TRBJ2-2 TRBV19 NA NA TGTGCCCCATGGGGGCAGATTTACACCGGGGAGCTGTTTTTT CAPWGQIYTGELFF
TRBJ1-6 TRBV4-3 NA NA TGCGCCAGCAGCCAAGAAATCATTGATTCACCCCTCCACTTT CASSQEIIDSPLHF
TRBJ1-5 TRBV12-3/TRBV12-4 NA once TGTGCCAGCAGTTCCCTTTGGGGCAGGACAAGCAATCAGCCCCAGCATTTT CASSSLWGRTSNQPQHF
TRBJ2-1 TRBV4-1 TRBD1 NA TGCGCCAGCAGCCTTTTTGCCGGACAGGGGGTGAACAATGAGCAGTTCTTC CASSLFAGQGVNNEQFF
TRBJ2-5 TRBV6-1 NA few TGTGCCAGCAGCCACGCCGGGACCCAGTACTTC CASSHAGTQYF
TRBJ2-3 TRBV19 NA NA TGTGCCACCGCGGCGGGATATACGCAGTATTTT CATAAGYTQYF